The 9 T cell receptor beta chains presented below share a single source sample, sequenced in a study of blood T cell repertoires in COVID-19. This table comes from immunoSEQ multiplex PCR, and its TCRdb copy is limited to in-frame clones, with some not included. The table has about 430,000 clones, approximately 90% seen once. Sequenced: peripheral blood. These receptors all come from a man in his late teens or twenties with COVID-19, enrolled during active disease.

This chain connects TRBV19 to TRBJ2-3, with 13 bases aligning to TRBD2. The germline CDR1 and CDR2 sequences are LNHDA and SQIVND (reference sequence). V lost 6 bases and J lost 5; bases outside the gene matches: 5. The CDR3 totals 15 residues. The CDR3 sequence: CASRETSGRRDTQYF. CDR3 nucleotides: TGTGCCAGTAGGGAGACTAGCGGGAGGAGAGATACGCAGTATTTT.

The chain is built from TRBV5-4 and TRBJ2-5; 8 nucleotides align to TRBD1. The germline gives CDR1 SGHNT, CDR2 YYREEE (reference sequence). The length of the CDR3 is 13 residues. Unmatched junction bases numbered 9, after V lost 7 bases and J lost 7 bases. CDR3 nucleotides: TGTGCCAGCGGGGGACAGGCCCCTTTGACCCAGTACTTC. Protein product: CASGGQAPLTQYF.

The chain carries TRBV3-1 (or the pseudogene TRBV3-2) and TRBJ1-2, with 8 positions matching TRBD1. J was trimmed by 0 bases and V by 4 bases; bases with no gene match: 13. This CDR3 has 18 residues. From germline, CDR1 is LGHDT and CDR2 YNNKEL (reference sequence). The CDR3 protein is CASSPPLQGEGANYGYTF. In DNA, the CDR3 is TGTGCCAGCAGCCCCCCGCTACAGGGGGAGGGGGCTAACTATGGCTACACCTTC.

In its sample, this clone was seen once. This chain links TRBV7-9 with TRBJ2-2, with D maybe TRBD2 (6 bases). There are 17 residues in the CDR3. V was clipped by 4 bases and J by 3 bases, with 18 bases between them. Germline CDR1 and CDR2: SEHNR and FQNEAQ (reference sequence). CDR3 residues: CASSSSKHGGYTGELFF. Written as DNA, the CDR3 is TGTGCCAGCAGCTCATCCAAACATGGGGGGTACACCGGGGAGCTGTTTTTT.

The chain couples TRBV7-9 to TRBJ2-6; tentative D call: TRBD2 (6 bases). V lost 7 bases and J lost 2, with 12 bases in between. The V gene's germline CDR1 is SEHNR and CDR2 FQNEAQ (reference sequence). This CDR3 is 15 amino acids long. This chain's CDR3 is CASTTGGAGANVLTF. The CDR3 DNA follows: TGTGCCAGCACCACCGGAGGGGCTGGGGCCAACGTCCTGACTTTC.

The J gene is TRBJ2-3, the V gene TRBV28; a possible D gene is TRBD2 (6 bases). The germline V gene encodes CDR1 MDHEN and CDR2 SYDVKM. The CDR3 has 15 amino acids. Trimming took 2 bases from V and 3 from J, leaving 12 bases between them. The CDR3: CASSLGGAGTDTQYF. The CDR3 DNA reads TGTGCCAGCAGTTTAGGAGGGGCAGGGACAGATACGCAGTATTTT.

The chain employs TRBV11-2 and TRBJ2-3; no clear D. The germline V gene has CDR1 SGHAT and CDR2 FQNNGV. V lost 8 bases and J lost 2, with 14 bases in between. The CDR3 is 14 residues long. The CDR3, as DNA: TGTGCCAGCGAAAATCAAGCCTACACAGATACGCAGTATTTT. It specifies CASENQAYTDTQYF.

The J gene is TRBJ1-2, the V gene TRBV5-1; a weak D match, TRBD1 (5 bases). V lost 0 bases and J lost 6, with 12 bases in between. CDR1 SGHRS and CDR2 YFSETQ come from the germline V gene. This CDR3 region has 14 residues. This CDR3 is CASSLAAGNNGYTF. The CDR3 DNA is TGCGCCAGCAGCTTGGCGGCAGGGAATAATGGCTACACCTTC.

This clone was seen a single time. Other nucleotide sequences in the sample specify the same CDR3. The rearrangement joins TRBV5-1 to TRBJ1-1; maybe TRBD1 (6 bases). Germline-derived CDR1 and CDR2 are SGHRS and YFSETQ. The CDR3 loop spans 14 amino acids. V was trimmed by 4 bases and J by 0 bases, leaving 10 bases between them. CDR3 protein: CASSTGTLNTEAFF. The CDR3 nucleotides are TGCGCCAGCAGCACAGGGACCCTGAACACTGAAGCTTTCTTT.